A selection of T cell receptor beta chains follows, all from one sample in a study of shared clonotypes between healthy human individuals. The assay was immunoSEQ multiplex PCR, and TCRdb's table has in-frame clones only and misses some. The sample lists approximately 460,000 clones; over 60% were seen once. The sequencing sample was made of PBMCs. These receptors were taken from a woman in her 40s in good health. Some clones in this sample may be carry-over from other donors' samples. CDR3s include the opening cysteine and the closing phenylalanine or tryptophan. A D gene is named only where the DNA matches it firmly. The size field is filled for only some rows; it gives once, few, many or a size class.

clone size: -; J gene: TRBJ2-1; V gene: TRBV6-4; D gene: TRBD2; CDR3 length: 17; CDR3 DNA: TGTGCCAGCAGTGCCACTCTAGCGGGAGGGCCTAACAATGAGCAGTTCTTC; CDR3 protein: CASSATLAGGPNNEQFF
clone size: -; J gene: TRBJ2-1; V gene: TRBV7-2; D gene: -; CDR3 length: 12; CDR3 DNA: TGTGCCAGCAGCTTAGATGGCGACCAGCAGTTCTTC; CDR3 protein: CASSLDGDQQFF
clone size: -; J gene: TRBJ2-6; V gene: TRBV11-2; D gene: -; CDR3 length: 17; CDR3 DNA: TGTGCCAGCAGCCTGGAGGGAGGCGGGCCTGGGGCCAACGTCCTGACTTTC; CDR3 protein: CASSLEGGGPGANVLTF
clone size: -; J gene: TRBJ1-2; V gene: TRBV7-2; D gene: -; CDR3 length: 14; CDR3 DNA: TGTGCCAGCAGCTTAGGAGGTCCGGGGGTTGGCTACACCTTC; CDR3 protein: CASSLGGPGVGYTF
clone size: few; J gene: TRBJ2-1; V gene: TRBV27; D gene: TRBD2; CDR3 length: 16; CDR3 DNA: TGTGCCAGCAGCTCCCCCTCCCGACTAGCGGGAGATGAGCAGTTCTTC; CDR3 protein: CASSSPSRLAGDEQFF
clone size: -; J gene: TRBJ2-2; V gene: TRBV19; D gene: -; CDR3 length: 15; CDR3 DNA: TGTGCCAGTAATTCGGGACCCCTAATAGCCGGGGAGCTGTTTTTT; CDR3 protein: CASNSGPLIAGELFF
clone size: -; J gene: TRBJ1-1; V gene: TRBV7-6; D gene: -; CDR3 length: 13; CDR3 DNA: TGTGCCAGCGCACTAGACCAGAACACTGAAGCTTTCTTT; CDR3 protein: CASALDQNTEAFF
clone size: many; J gene: TRBJ2-1; V gene: TRBV7-9; D gene: -; CDR3 length: 15; CDR3 DNA: TGTGCCAGCAGCTCTCGAAGCGGACTCCCAAATGAGCAGTTCTTC; CDR3 protein: CASSSRSGLPNEQFF
clone size: -; J gene: TRBJ2-3; V gene: TRBV28; D gene: TRBD2; CDR3 length: 12; CDR3 DNA: TGTGCCACCACTAGCGGCACAGATACGCAGTATTTT; CDR3 protein: CATTSGTDTQYF
clone size: -; J gene: TRBJ2-3; V gene: TRBV4-2; D gene: TRBD2; CDR3 length: 16; CDR3 DNA: TGTGCCAGCAGCCCTCGGACTAGCGGAATCACAGATACGCAGTATTTT; CDR3 protein: CASSPRTSGITDTQYF
clone size: few; J gene: TRBJ2-4; V gene: TRBV28; D gene: -; CDR3 length: 15; CDR3 DNA: TGTGCCAGCAGTTTCAGGGGTCTAGCCAAAAACATTCAGTACTTC; CDR3 protein: CASSFRGLAKNIQYF
clone size: -; J gene: TRBJ2-7; V gene: TRBV5-6; D gene: TRBD2; CDR3 length: 14; CDR3 DNA: TGTGCCAGCAGCTTGTGGGGACTAGCGGGCGAGCAGTACTTC; CDR3 protein: CASSLWGLAGEQYF
clone size: -; J gene: TRBJ2-2; V gene: TRBV6-5; D gene: TRBD2; CDR3 length: 15; CDR3 DNA: TGTGCCAGCCATTGGGGGGGAGAGGGCACCGGGGAGCTGTTTTTT; CDR3 protein: CASHWGGEGTGELFF
clone size: once; J gene: TRBJ2-1; V gene: TRBV5-1; D gene: TRBD2; CDR3 length: 17; CDR3 DNA: TGCGCCAGCAGCTTGGAAGCGGGAGGGCCTTCCTACAATGAGCAGTTCTTC; CDR3 protein: CASSLEAGGPSYNEQFF